These 29 T cell receptor beta chains share one sample of origin, sequenced in a study of blood T cell repertoires in COVID-19. The repertoire was sequenced with immunoSEQ multiplex PCR; TCRdb's copy has only in-frame clones and lacks some. The sample includes under 200,000 clones, more than 85% of them seen just once. The sample consisted of peripheral blood. Receptor source: a man younger than 30 with acute or convalescent COVID-19.

This clone has just one count. The genes are TRBV28 and TRBJ1-5; TRBD1 aligns across 8 bases. CDR1 MDHEN and CDR2 SYDVKM come from the germline V gene. V shed 5 bases and J 6 bases; nucleotides not matched to a gene: 9. This CDR3 has 15 amino acids. The CDR3 region is CASSPTGEGVQPQHF. The CDR3 nucleotides read TGTGCCAGCAGTCCGACAGGGGAGGGCGTTCAGCCCCAGCATTTT.

V gene TRBV19 combines with J gene TRBJ2-7; D gene uncertain. The CDR3 is 14 amino acids. CDR1 and CDR2 (germline): LNHDA, SQIVND (reference sequence). V dropped 4 bases and J dropped 2 bases, with 12 bases sitting between them. CDR3 in amino acids: CASSRQGSTYEQYF. In DNA, the CDR3 is TGTGCCAGTAGTAGACAAGGCTCCACCTACGAGCAGTACTTC.

This rearrangement joins TRBV19 to TRBJ2-3, with TRBD2 identical over 13 bases. This CDR3 region has 16 residues. Trimming removed 5 bases from V and 5 bases from J; junction bases left unmatched: 7. CDR1 is LNHDA and CDR2 is SQIVND in the germline V gene (reference sequence). In DNA form, the CDR3 reads TGTGCCAGTAGTTCTAGACTAGCGGGGGGTCTAGATACGCAGTATTTT. Translation gives CASSSRLAGGLDTQYF.

The J gene is TRBJ1-3, the V gene TRBV5-1, with 7 bases lining up with TRBD1. The CDR3 sequence is 14 residues long. V shed 4 bases and J 3 bases; nucleotides not matched to a gene: 4. The germline gives CDR1 SGHRS, CDR2 YFSETQ. The CDR3 DNA sequence: TGCGCCAGCAGCGTCGGACAGGATGGAAACACCATATATTTT. This translates into CASSVGQDGNTIYF.

The chain links TRBV3-1 (or the pseudogene TRBV3-2) to TRBJ1-6; D is possibly TRBD1 (5 bases). V shed 3 bases and J shed 6 bases, with 15 bases lying between them. CDR1 LGHDT and CDR2 YNNKEL come from the germline V gene (reference sequence). The CDR3 covers 16 residues. CDR3 sequence (DNA): TGTGCCAGCAGCCAGCCTGGCGGGGCCGCTAATTCACCCCTCCACTTT. Translating it yields CASSQPGGAANSPLHF.

The chain recombines TRBV5-4 with TRBJ1-2; 10 bases are a match to TRBD1. With 6 bases clipped from V and 4 bases from J, the junction kept 6 bases outside the gene matches. Looked up from germline, CDR1 is SGHNT and CDR2 is YYREEE (reference sequence). This CDR3 has 14 residues. For the CDR3, the DNA is TGTGCCAGCAACGAGGACAGGGGGGCCTATGGCTACACCTTC. As protein: CASNEDRGAYGYTF.

The chain employs TRBV2 and TRBJ1-1, with 8 bases identical to TRBD1. Losses at the gene ends were 5 bases for V and 1 base for J; bases not matched to a gene: 3. The CDR3 extends over 14 amino acids. The V gene's germline CDR1 is SNHLY and CDR2 FYNNEI. The CDR3 loop reads CASSQDRENTEAFF. The CDR3 DNA reads TGTGCCAGCAGTCAGGACAGGGAGAACACTGAAGCTTTCTTT.

This rearrangement joins TRBV27 to TRBJ1-4; 7 bases agree with TRBD1. The CDR3 contains 16 residues. V lost 5 bases to trimming and J lost 5 bases; unmatched junction nucleotides: 11. CDR1 is MNHEY and CDR2 is SMNVEV in the germline V gene (reference sequence). The CDR3 protein is CASSQQTGLGNEKLFF. The CDR3 DNA reads TGTGCCAGCAGTCAACAGACAGGGCTCGGGAATGAAAAACTGTTTTTT. Based on the CDR3 plus reference TRBV27 and TRBJ1-4, the full variable domain is EAQVTQNPRYLITVTGKKLTVTCSQNMNHEYMSWYRQDPGLGLRQIYYSMNVEVTDKGDVPEGYKVSRKEKRNFPLILESPSPNQTSLYFCASSQQTGLGNEKLFFGSGTQLSVL.

This clone was picked up a small number of times. The V gene is TRBV18, the J gene TRBJ1-1, with D perhaps TRBD1 (5 bases). Germline-derived CDR1 and CDR2 are KGHSH and LQKENI. V lost 4 bases, J lost 0 bases, and 9 bases lay in between. The CDR3 runs 14 residues. The CDR3 region is CASSRQGMNTEAFF. In DNA, the CDR3 is TGTGCCAGCTCACGTCAGGGAATGAACACTGAAGCTTTCTTT.

The chain couples TRBV11-3 to TRBJ1-3, with a tentative D call TRBD1 (6 bases). CDR1 is SGHNT and CDR2 is YENEEA in the germline V gene. Between the trimmed V and J ends, which lost 5 bases and 2 bases, there was a span of 13 bases. The CDR3 loop spans 15 amino acids. CDR3 DNA: TGTGCCAGCAGCCGAAGCGGGGGGCCTGGAAACACCATATATTTT. Its translation is CASSRSGGPGNTIYF.

This rearrangement joins TRBV19 to TRBJ1-2; weak D call: TRBD1 (6 bases). The germline CDR1 and CDR2 sequences are LNHDA and SQIVND (reference sequence). Trimming removed 4 bases from V and 3 bases from J, with 15 bases in between. This CDR3 is 15 amino acids long. The DNA of the CDR3 is TGTGCCAGTAGTAGTCCGGGGGGACAAGACTATGGCTACACCTTC. Its protein is CASSSPGGQDYGYTF.

Written as DNA, the CDR3 is TGTGCCAGCAGCCGCGGGGGCAATCAGCCCCAGCATTTT. It specifies CASSRGGNQPQHF. The chain carries TRBV7-9 and TRBJ1-5; no clear D gene. The CDR3 length is 13 residues. CDR1 and CDR2 from the germline V gene are SEHNR and FQNEAQ (reference sequence). V was clipped by 5 bases and J by 2 bases, with 7 bases between them.

This chain links TRBV30 with TRBJ1-5; D may be TRBD1 (6 bases). Trimming removed 7 bases from V and 5 bases from J, with 18 bases in between. Germline V gives CDR1 GTSNPN, CDR2 SVGIG (reference sequence). This CDR3 has 14 residues. The CDR3 sequence is CASRAGVGDQPQHF. The CDR3 nucleotides are TGTGCCTCCAGGGCAGGGGTAGGGGATCAGCCCCAGCATTTT. Full variable domain (remainder filled in from reference TRBV30 and TRBJ1-5): SQTIHQWPATLVQPVGSPLSLECTVEGTSNPNLYWYRQAAGRGLQLLFYSVGIGQISSEVPQNLSASRPQDRQFILSSKKLLLSDSGFYLCASRAGVGDQPQHFGDGTRLSIL.

The chain couples TRBV7-2 to TRBJ1-2; TRBD1 might be the D (5 bases). The ends were cut back, 5 bases at V and 1 base at J, with 11 bases in the middle. The CDR3 runs 14 residues. In germline, CDR1 is SGHTA, CDR2 FQGNSA. The CDR3 region is CASSPMGGNYGYTF. The CDR3 DNA follows: TGTGCCAGCAGCCCAATGGGGGGTAACTATGGCTACACCTTC.

This chain connects TRBV24-1 to TRBJ2-7; 7 bases line up with TRBD1. The CDR3 has 14 residues. In germline, CDR1 is KGHDR, CDR2 SFDVKD. The V and J ends lost 5 bases and 4 bases, in that order; junction bases with no gene match: 7. For the CDR3, the DNA is TGTGCCACCAGTGGTCGACAGGGTCGGTACGAGCAGTACGTC. Encoded protein: CATSGRQGRYEQYV.

V usage is TRBV7-9 and J usage is TRBJ2-3, with D tentatively TRBD2 (7 bases). Germline-derived CDR1 and CDR2 are SEHNR and FQNEAQ (reference sequence). This CDR3 has 14 residues. V was clipped by 5 bases and J by 4 bases, with 13 bases between them. In DNA form, the CDR3 reads TGTGCCAGCAGCCCCGAGGGGGGGCCAGATACGCAGTATTTT. Residues: CASSPEGGPDTQYF.

The chain has TRBV6-1 and TRBJ2-7; D is possibly TRBD2 (5 bases). The length of the CDR3 is 14 residues. Trimming removed 1 base from V and 0 bases from J, with 7 bases in between. Germline CDR1 and CDR2: MNHNS and SASEGT. The CDR3 spells CASSEERYSYEQYV. DNA of the CDR3: TGTGCCAGCAGTGAAGAGCGGTACTCCTACGAGCAGTACGTC.

The CDR3 here is CASYPGTSNTGELFF. In DNA, the CDR3 is TGTGCCAGCTATCCCGGGACATCCAACACCGGGGAGCTGTTTTTT. The chain links TRBV18 to TRBJ2-2; D perhaps matches TRBD1 (6 bases). This CDR3 contains 15 residues. CDR1 and CDR2 (germline): KGHSH, LQKENI. The ends were cut back, 7 bases at V and 2 bases at J, with 14 bases in the middle.

The V and J genes are TRBV6-6 and TRBJ2-1; D unclear. CDR3 length: 16 amino acids. CDR1 and CDR2 from the germline V gene are MNHNY and SVGAGI (reference sequence). V was cut by 3 bases and J by 0 bases, with 12 bases left in between. This CDR3 reads CASSYTSPSSYNEQFF. CDR3 coding DNA: TGTGCCAGCAGTTATACGTCCCCCAGCTCCTACAATGAGCAGTTCTTC.

The CDR3 reads CASSPWGGDSFHNEQFF. The CDR3 nucleotides read TGTGCCAGCAGCCCGTGGGGGGGGGACTCCTTCCACAATGAGCAGTTCTTC. The rearrangement links TRBV7-9 to TRBJ2-1; 7 bases fit TRBD2. The CDR3 covers 17 residues. Germline CDR1 reads SEHNR; CDR2 reads FQNEAQ (reference sequence). Trimming cost V 5 bases and J 5 bases; bases outside gene matches: 15.

The V and J genes are TRBV3-1 (or the pseudogene TRBV3-2) and TRBJ2-2; 8 nucleotides align to TRBD1. The CDR3 loop spans 15 amino acids. Germline CDR1 reads LGHDT; CDR2 reads YNNKEL (reference sequence). Trimming at V came to 5 bases and at J to 4 bases, leaving 6 bases not matched to a gene. The DNA for the CDR3 is TGTGCCAGCAGCGAACGGACAGGGCGCACCGGGGAGCTGTTTTTT. Protein: CASSERTGRTGELFF.

The chain links TRBV7-2 to TRBJ2-2; a weak D match, TRBD1 (5 bases). Trimming cost V 1 base and J 1 base, with 10 bases left between them. The CDR3 runs to 16 residues. Germline CDR1 reads SGHTA; CDR2 reads FQGNSA. The CDR3 DNA follows: TGTGCCAGCAGCTTAGTCCCAGGGCAGAACACCGGGGAGCTGTTTTTT. This translates into CASSLVPGQNTGELFF.

This chain uses TRBV6-5 with TRBJ1-2, with 7 bases fitting TRBD1. The germline CDR1 and CDR2 sequences are MNHEY and SVGAGI. The length of the CDR3 is 14 residues. V lost 9 bases and J lost 3; bases outside the gene matches: 10. The CDR3 sequence is CASNPGGGYYGYTF. The CDR3 nucleotides read TGTGCCAGTAATCCAGGGGGTGGATACTATGGCTACACCTTC.

For the CDR3, the DNA is TGTGCCAGCAGTCCGAGACTAGAAACTCAAGCATACGAGCAGTACTTC. It encodes CASSPRLETQAYEQYF. The chain is built from TRBV6-2 or TRBV6-3 and TRBJ2-7, with TRBD2 as a possible D gene (6 bases). V lost 5 bases to trimming and J lost 4 bases, with 21 bases between them. Germline-derived CDR1 and CDR2 are MNHEY and SVGEGT. The CDR3 extends over 16 amino acids.

The rearrangement uses TRBV7-2 and TRBJ2-5, with TRBD2 identical over 8 bases. This CDR3 is built from 15 residues. Germline V gives CDR1 SGHTA, CDR2 FQGNSA. Losses at the gene ends were 2 bases for V and 2 bases for J; bases not matched to a gene: 4. The CDR3 coding sequence is TGTGCCAGCAGCTTAAAAGGGACTAGTCAAGAGACCCAGTACTTC. Its translation: CASSLKGTSQETQYF.

In its sample, this clone was seen once. The rearrangement links TRBV5-1 to TRBJ1-1, with 8 bases aligning to TRBD1. V lost 3 bases to trimming and J lost 1 base; unmatched junction nucleotides: 2. This CDR3 has 14 residues. Germline CDR1 SGHRS, CDR2 YFSETQ. Written as DNA, the CDR3 is TGCGCCAGCAGCTATGGACAGGGGAACACTGAAGCTTTCTTT. This sequence encodes CASSYGQGNTEAFF.

This clone was recorded only once. The chain combines TRBV2 with TRBJ2-2, with 8 bases identical to TRBD1. Germline V gene sequence: CDR1 SNHLY, CDR2 FYNNEI. The V segment lost 7 bases and the J segment 3 bases; nucleotides outside the gene matches: 7. This CDR3 has 15 residues. The CDR3 coding sequence is TGTGCCAGCAAGGGGACAGGTGTGGACACCGGGGAGCTGTTTTTT. Translating it yields CASKGTGVDTGELFF.

The chain joins TRBV11-2 to TRBJ1-1, with 8 nucleotides matching TRBD1. With 5 bases clipped from V and 5 bases from J, the junction kept 19 bases outside the gene matches. The CDR3 is 18 residues long. Per germline, CDR1 SGHAT and CDR2 FQNNGV. CDR3 amino acids: CASSTRTKFRGRRTEAFF. The CDR3 DNA sequence: TGTGCCAGCAGCACACGTACGAAATTCAGGGGGCGCAGGACTGAAGCTTTCTTT.

This clone was picked up one time. The gene calls are TRBV30 and TRBJ2-4; D is uncertain. Trimming pared 4 bases from V and 7 bases from J, leaving 14 bases between. The CDR3 runs to 13 residues. Germline CDR1 is GTSNPN and CDR2 is SVGIG (reference sequence). CDR3 amino acids: CAWTMGLRNIQYF. The CDR3 nucleotides read TGTGCCTGGACTATGGGTCTGAGGAACATTCAGTACTTC.